The entry below gives a single T cell receptor (beta chain) sequence along with its context. Its antigen is still unknown. TCRalpha and TCRbeta cDNA was put through two nested PCRs of approximately 17 and 9 cycles. For each CDR3 protein, TCRdb gives one entry from its re-call of the 5' RACE reads, without DNA. The table counts 350,000 to 500,000 distinct CDR3 sequences; around 2.4% lies in the top ten. The germline V gene encodes CDR1 MNHEY and CDR2 SMNVEV (reference sequence). The CDR3 contains 16 residues. This entry is derived from a study of monozygotic twins with inflammatory bowel disease. General study findings and limits: No separation of different T cell subtypes was possible.

The TCR was taken from a human donor with ulcerative colitis or Crohn's disease, or a healthy co-twin of an affected twin (not recorded which). This chain connects TRBV27 to TRBJ2-1; TCRdb's assignment of TRBD1 cannot be checked, as there is no DNA. Sequenced material: blood. The CDR3 sequence is CASSFVTGGGYNEQFF.